A selection of T cell receptor beta chains follows, all from one sample in a study of blood T cell repertoires in COVID-19. The table came from immunoSEQ multiplex PCR; TCRdb's copy has only in-frame clones and leaves some out. The profile shows roughly 63,000 clones, around four fifths of them singletons. The sequenced sample consisted of peripheral blood. Receptors originate from a man of 80 years or more with acute or convalescent COVID-19. Both conserved end residues are part of each CDR3. The D gene is left open where the match is weak. Size tells how often a clone was seen (once, few, many) or the class of an expanded clone, and some rows leave it out.

CDR3aa: CASSYSVSEWETQYF
CDR3nt: TGTGCCAGCAGTTATTCGGTCTCGGAGTGGGAGACCCAGTACTTC
v_gene: TRBV6-5
abundance: -
j_gene: TRBJ2-5
d_gene: -

CDR3aa: CASSSAGEKLFF
CDR3nt: TGTGCCAGCAGCTCAGCAGGTGAAAAACTGTTTTTT
v_gene: TRBV11-2
abundance: -
j_gene: TRBJ1-4
d_gene: -

CDR3aa: CASSYSSSLRNEQFF
CDR3nt: TGTGCCAGCAGTTACTCGTCCTCCCTTCGCAATGAGCAGTTCTTC
v_gene: TRBV6-5
abundance: -
j_gene: TRBJ2-1
d_gene: -

CDR3aa: CASRVDWNSPLHF
CDR3nt: TGTGCCAGCAGAGTGGACTGGAATTCACCCCTCCACTTT
v_gene: TRBV2
abundance: few
j_gene: TRBJ1-6
d_gene: -

CDR3aa: CASSLYSGYEQYF
CDR3nt: TGCGCCAGCAGCTTGTATAGCGGTTACGAGCAGTACTTC
v_gene: TRBV5-1
abundance: -
j_gene: TRBJ2-7
d_gene: -

CDR3aa: CASSLGPGTYEQYF
CDR3nt: TGTGCCAGCAGCTTAGGGCCAGGTACCTACGAGCAGTACTTC
v_gene: TRBV7-2
abundance: -
j_gene: TRBJ2-7
d_gene: -

CDR3aa: CASSAGQYSNQPQHF
CDR3nt: TGTGCCAGCAGCGCCGGACAATATAGCAATCAGCCCCAGCATTTT
v_gene: TRBV27
abundance: -
j_gene: TRBJ1-5
d_gene: -

CDR3aa: CASRLTFLIAGHFIQETQYF
CDR3nt: TGTGCAAGTCGCCTAACGTTCCTGATAGCGGGACACTTTATACAAGAGACCCAGTACTTC
v_gene: TRBV12-2
abundance: -
j_gene: TRBJ2-5
d_gene: -

CDR3aa: CASSFSGSGNTIYF
CDR3nt: TGTGCCAGCAGCTTTTCAGGGTCTGGAAACACCATATATTTT
v_gene: TRBV11-2
abundance: -
j_gene: TRBJ1-3
d_gene: -

CDR3aa: CASSYSDSPNSPLHF
CDR3nt: TGTGCCAGCAGTTACTCGGACAGCCCTAATTCACCCCTCCACTTT
v_gene: TRBV6-5
abundance: -
j_gene: TRBJ1-6
d_gene: -

CDR3aa: CASSYPNEAFF
CDR3nt: TGTGCCAGCAGTTATCCTAATGAAGCTTTCTTT
v_gene: TRBV2
abundance: -
j_gene: TRBJ1-1
d_gene: -

CDR3aa: CSVRGSYEQYF
CDR3nt: TGCAGCGTTCGCGGGAGCTACGAGCAGTACTTC
v_gene: TRBV29-1
abundance: -
j_gene: TRBJ2-7
d_gene: TRBD2

CDR3aa: CASSRTGTGGRSNQPQHF
CDR3nt: TGTGCCAGCAGTCGAACCGGGACAGGGGGACGAAGCAATCAGCCCCAGCATTTT
v_gene: TRBV6-6
abundance: -
j_gene: TRBJ1-5
d_gene: TRBD1

CDR3aa: CASTLGQVGAYEQYF
CDR3nt: TGTGCCAGCACCTTAGGGCAGGTGGGTGCCTACGAGCAGTACTTC
v_gene: TRBV7-2
abundance: -
j_gene: TRBJ2-7
d_gene: -

CDR3aa: CASSQGASPKAGELFF
CDR3nt: TGCGCCAGCAGCCAAGGGGCGTCCCCCAAGGCCGGGGAGCTGTTTTTT
v_gene: TRBV4-1
abundance: -
j_gene: TRBJ2-2
d_gene: -

CDR3aa: CASSSRVVTDTQYF
CDR3nt: TGCGCCAGCAGTAGCAGGGTAGTTACAGATACGCAGTATTTT
v_gene: TRBV10-2
abundance: -
j_gene: TRBJ2-3
d_gene: -

CDR3aa: CASSSRTSGRDSYNEQFF
CDR3nt: TGTGCCAGCAGCTCAAGGACTAGCGGGAGAGATTCCTACAATGAGCAGTTCTTC
v_gene: TRBV11-3
abundance: -
j_gene: TRBJ2-1
d_gene: TRBD2

CDR3aa: CASSRASGSSEQFF
CDR3nt: TGTGCCAGTAGTAGGGCTAGCGGGAGTAGTGAGCAGTTCTTC
v_gene: TRBV19
abundance: few
j_gene: TRBJ2-1
d_gene: TRBD2

CDR3aa: CASSLVVLTGETQYF
CDR3nt: TGTGCCAGCAGCTTGGTAGTCCTAACGGGGGAGACCCAGTACTTC
v_gene: TRBV5-8
abundance: -
j_gene: TRBJ2-5
d_gene: -

CDR3aa: CASSTLDRGLGYTF
CDR3nt: TGTGCCAGCAGCACCCTCGACAGGGGGCTTGGCTACACCTTC
v_gene: TRBV13
abundance: -
j_gene: TRBJ1-2
d_gene: TRBD1

CDR3aa: CAWSRSNQPQHF
CDR3nt: TGTGCCTGGAGTCGTAGCAATCAGCCCCAGCATTTT
v_gene: TRBV30
abundance: -
j_gene: TRBJ1-5
d_gene: -

CDR3aa: CAIRTSGGTDTQYF
CDR3nt: TGTGCCATTAGGACTAGCGGGGGCACAGATACGCAGTATTTT
v_gene: TRBV10-3
abundance: -
j_gene: TRBJ2-3
d_gene: TRBD2

CDR3aa: CASSLGGQGTTGELFF
CDR3nt: TGTGCCAGCAGCTTGGGGGGACAGGGGACGACCGGGGAGCTGTTTTTT
v_gene: TRBV5-4
abundance: -
j_gene: TRBJ2-2
d_gene: TRBD1

CDR3aa: CASSPTGSTEAFF
CDR3nt: TGTGCCAGCAGCCCTACAGGGAGCACTGAAGCTTTCTTT
v_gene: TRBV7-9
abundance: -
j_gene: TRBJ1-1
d_gene: -

CDR3aa: CASGTDRGRQPQHF
CDR3nt: TGTGCTAGTGGGACGGACAGGGGAAGACAGCCCCAGCATTTT
v_gene: TRBV12-5
abundance: -
j_gene: TRBJ1-5
d_gene: TRBD1

CDR3aa: CAWRGRQGAGYGYTF
CDR3nt: TGTGCCTGGAGGGGTCGACAGGGGGCAGGCTATGGCTACACCTTC
v_gene: TRBV30
abundance: once
j_gene: TRBJ1-2
d_gene: TRBD1

CDR3aa: CASYTTGANTEAFF
CDR3nt: TGTGCCAGCTACACGACAGGGGCGAACACTGAAGCTTTCTTT
v_gene: TRBV18
abundance: -
j_gene: TRBJ1-1
d_gene: TRBD1

CDR3aa: CASSQISTADTQYF
CDR3nt: TGTGCCAGCTCACAAATCAGCACAGCAGATACGCAGTATTTT
v_gene: TRBV18
abundance: -
j_gene: TRBJ2-3
d_gene: -

CDR3aa: CASSLQWLGTENNEQFF
CDR3nt: TGTGCCAGCAGCTTGCAATGGTTGGGGACAGAAAACAATGAGCAGTTCTTC
v_gene: TRBV7-8
abundance: -
j_gene: TRBJ2-1
d_gene: TRBD1

CDR3aa: CASRSSGRTDTQYF
CDR3nt: TGTGCCAGCAGATCTAGCGGACGCACAGATACGCAGTATTTT
v_gene: TRBV6-6
abundance: -
j_gene: TRBJ2-3
d_gene: TRBD2

CDR3aa: CASSSDQDGQSGGKLFF
CDR3nt: TGTGCCAGCAGCTCGGACCAGGACGGTCAGTCGGGGGGAAAACTGTTTTTT
v_gene: TRBV11-2
abundance: -
j_gene: TRBJ1-4
d_gene: -

CDR3aa: CASSAGLREQYF
CDR3nt: TGTGCCAGCAGCGCGGGACTTAGGGAGCAGTACTTC
v_gene: TRBV11-2
abundance: -
j_gene: TRBJ2-7
d_gene: -

CDR3aa: CASSLGLAGGVETQYF
CDR3nt: TGTGCCAGCAGCTTAGGGCTAGCGGGGGGGGTGGAGACCCAGTACTTC
v_gene: TRBV7-2
abundance: -
j_gene: TRBJ2-5
d_gene: TRBD2

CDR3aa: CASSPGTSGGITDTQYF
CDR3nt: TGTGCCAGCAGCCCGGGGACTAGCGGGGGGATCACAGATACGCAGTATTTT
v_gene: TRBV3-1/TRBV3-2
abundance: -
j_gene: TRBJ2-3
d_gene: TRBD2

CDR3aa: CATSPRRGGENSPLHF
CDR3nt: TGTGCCACCAGCCCCCGAAGGGGGGGAGAGAATTCACCCCTCCACTTT
v_gene: TRBV15
abundance: -
j_gene: TRBJ1-6
d_gene: -

CDR3aa: CASSLRQVRSYNEQFF
CDR3nt: TGTGCCAGCAGCTTAAGACAGGTCCGCTCCTACAATGAGCAGTTCTTC
v_gene: TRBV11-3
abundance: -
j_gene: TRBJ2-1
d_gene: -

CDR3aa: CASSHAGVGQPQHF
CDR3nt: TGTGCCAGCAGCCATGCCGGGGTCGGTCAGCCCCAGCATTTT
v_gene: TRBV3-1/TRBV3-2
abundance: -
j_gene: TRBJ1-5
d_gene: -

CDR3aa: CASSRLDRGDTEAFF
CDR3nt: TGTGCCAGCAGCCGACTGGACAGGGGGGACACTGAAGCTTTCTTT
v_gene: TRBV3-1/TRBV3-2
abundance: -
j_gene: TRBJ1-1
d_gene: TRBD1

CDR3aa: CASSLWDRGYGYTF
CDR3nt: TGTGCCAGCAGCTTATGGGACAGGGGCTATGGCTACACCTTC
v_gene: TRBV7-2
abundance: -
j_gene: TRBJ1-2
d_gene: TRBD1

CDR3aa: CASSDSVFPYEQYF
CDR3nt: TGCGCCAGCAGTGACAGCGTCTTCCCCTACGAGCAGTACTTC
v_gene: TRBV10-1
abundance: -
j_gene: TRBJ2-7
d_gene: -

CDR3aa: CSVGPRVRANTEAFF
CDR3nt: TGCAGCGTCGGGCCCCGGGTGAGGGCTAACACTGAAGCTTTCTTT
v_gene: TRBV29-1
abundance: -
j_gene: TRBJ1-1
d_gene: -

CDR3aa: CASTSSGSGRGYTF
CDR3nt: TGTGCCAGCACCTCTTCCGGGAGCGGCCGAGGCTACACCTTC
v_gene: TRBV7-9
abundance: -
j_gene: TRBJ1-2
d_gene: -

CDR3aa: CASSVGTSAQETQYF
CDR3nt: TGTGCCAGCAGCGTAGGGACTAGCGCTCAAGAGACCCAGTACTTC
v_gene: TRBV9
abundance: -
j_gene: TRBJ2-5
d_gene: TRBD2

CDR3aa: CASSGSGGAATDTQYF
CDR3nt: TGCGCCAGCAGTGGGAGCGGGGGGGCTGCCACAGATACGCAGTATTTT
v_gene: TRBV10-2
abundance: -
j_gene: TRBJ2-3
d_gene: TRBD2

CDR3aa: CASSQLKLASGELFF
CDR3nt: TGCGCCAGCAGCCAATTAAAACTAGCTTCTGGGGAGCTGTTTTTT
v_gene: TRBV4-1
abundance: -
j_gene: TRBJ2-2
d_gene: -